The 7 T cell receptor beta chains below were found in one sample sequenced in a study of metastatic and nonmetastatic thyroid tumors. Among the patients, none had received any treatment before thyroid surgery. TCRdb re-analyzed the PCR reads using MiXCR. This table has under 45,000 clones, 28% appearing once. The sequencing input was blood. These receptors came from a male donor with papillary thyroid cancer or a benign thyroid nodule (not recorded which). Some clones in this sample may be carry-over from other donors' samples.

In its sample, this clone was seen a few times. CDR3 DNA: TGTGCCAGTCAACAGGGGGCTGGCTATGGCTACACCTTC. Translated, it gives CASQQGAGYGYTF. V usage is TRBV27 and J usage is TRBJ1-2; 9 bases match TRBD1. J gave up 4 bases and V 9 bases, and 6 bases lay outside the gene matches. This CDR3 has 13 amino acids. CDR1 MNHEY and CDR2 SMNVEV come from the germline V gene (reference sequence).

This clone was found a few times. The chain links TRBV12-3 or TRBV12-4 to TRBJ2-7, with D unclear. The CDR3 has 13 residues. With 0 bases removed from V and 5 bases from J, the gap between germline ends came to 8 bases. In nucleotides, the CDR3 is TGTGCCAGCAGTTTAGCGCAAGGGCACGAGCAGTACTTC. Translating gives CASSLAQGHEQYF.

This clone was detected many times. This sequence joins TRBV20-1 and TRBJ1-3; no reliable D call. Between the trimmed V and J ends, which lost 0 bases and 2 bases, there was a span of 5 bases. This CDR3 region has 13 residues. CDR1 and CDR2 (germline): DFQATT, SNEGSKA (reference sequence). CDR3 amino acids: CSARDLPGNTIYF. The CDR3 DNA reads as TGCAGTGCTAGAGATCTCCCTGGAAACACCATATATTTT.

This clone showed up just a few times. The chain carries TRBV2 and TRBJ2-2; D call uncertain. CDR3 length: 14 residues. From germline, CDR1 is SNHLY and CDR2 FYNNEI. V was cut by 6 bases and J by 1 base, with 9 bases left in between. The CDR3 spells CASRGLVNTGELFF. CDR3 in DNA: TGTGCCAGCAGGGGGTTGGTGAACACCGGGGAGCTGTTTTTT.

V usage is TRBV3-1 and J usage is TRBJ2-7; TRBD2 is a possible D gene (5 bases). Trimming took 4 bases from V and 5 from J, leaving 21 bases between them. This CDR3 comprises 16 residues. Germline V CDR1 and CDR2: LGHDT, YNNKEL (reference sequence). The CDR3: CASSPQPDLARNEQYF. In nucleotides, the CDR3 is TGTGCCAGCAGCCCGCAACCGGACTTAGCGAGGAACGAGCAGTACTTC.

This clone has ten or more counts. The chain is built from TRBV19 and TRBJ2-6; the D gene is possibly TRBD1 (5 bases). Germline V lookup: CDR1 LNHDA, CDR2 SQIVND (reference sequence). This CDR3 region has 13 residues. Trimming removed 10 bases at V and 8 bases at J, with 15 bases between. The CDR3 spells CATKRQFTNVLTF. The CDR3 DNA reads as TGTGCCACTAAACGACAGTTTACCAACGTCCTGACTTTC.

This clone has a single count. V usage is TRBV5-6 and J usage is TRBJ2-1, with a weak D call TRBD2 (5 bases). The CDR3 consists of 16 residues. The V gene's germline CDR1 is SGHDT and CDR2 YYEEEE. V shed 5 bases and J shed 2 bases, with 17 bases lying between them. Here the CDR3 DNA reads TGTGCCAGCAGTTATGCCGACGGGCGGGCCTACAATGAGCAGTTCTTC. Translating gives CASSYADGRAYNEQFF.